This is a list of T cell receptor beta chains from one sample in a study of blood T cell repertoires in COVID-19. Repertoires were generated with immunoSEQ multiplex PCR, while TCRdb's copy carries only in-frame clones and drops some. The profile covers about 120,000 clones, with approximately 86% appearing a single time and 7% to 9% taken by the ten largest. The sample was peripheral blood. Every receptor here comes from a human donor in a cohort sampled during active COVID-19. CDR3s include the opening cysteine and the closing phenylalanine or tryptophan. Each record gives: D gene, clone size, J gene, V gene, CDR3 protein, CDR3 DNA. D genes are given only for firm matches. Size is omitted from some rows. Given values are once, few, many or a class for expanded clones.

. few TRBJ2-6 TRBV18 CASSLTESVNSGANVLTF TGTGCCAGCTCCCTTACAGAATCCGTCAACTCTGGGGCCAACGTCCTGACTTTC
. . TRBJ1-2 TRBV28 CASRLEGGRGYTF TGTGCCAGCAGGCTTGAGGGAGGAAGGGGCTACACCTTC
. . TRBJ1-5 TRBV18 CASSGANSNQPQHF TGTGCCAGCTCAGGGGCCAATAGCAATCAGCCCCAGCATTTT
. . TRBJ1-5 TRBV19 CASSIDHRGRSNQPQHF TGTGCCAGTAGTATAGACCATAGGGGTCGAAGCAATCAGCCCCAGCATTTT
. . TRBJ1-1 TRBV6-6 CASRPPGERYTEAFF TGTGCCAGCAGACCGCCAGGGGAAAGATACACTGAAGCTTTCTTT
. . TRBJ2-5 TRBV28 CASSPLSSGQETQYF TGTGCCAGCAGTCCCCTCTCGAGCGGGCAAGAGACCCAGTACTTC
TRBD1 . TRBJ2-5 TRBV6-6 CASRTGGVETQYF TGTGCCAGCAGAACAGGGGGAGTTGAGACCCAGTACTTC
TRBD1 few TRBJ1-5 TRBV5-5 CASSLRQGAWGYSNQPQHF TGTGCCAGCAGCCTCCGACAGGGCGCCTGGGGGTATAGCAATCAGCCCCAGCATTTT
. once TRBJ2-5 TRBV5-4 CASSLGAGGVRFLTQYF TGTGCCAGCAGCTTGGGGGCGGGCGGGGTTAGGTTTTTGACCCAGTACTTC
TRBD1 . TRBJ1-1 TRBV6-5 CASSSDRGGAFF TGTGCCAGCAGCTCGGACAGGGGGGGAGCTTTCTTT
. few TRBJ2-7 TRBV11-3 CASSSSGGRYEQYF TGTGCCAGCAGCTCGTCCGGGGGGCGTTACGAGCAGTACTTC
TRBD1 few TRBJ1-6 TRBV5-1 CASSLQTGENSPLHF TGCGCCAGCAGCCTGCAGACAGGGGAAAATTCACCCCTCCACTTT
. . TRBJ2-5 TRBV6-1 CASSEGGRETQYF TGTGCCAGCAGTGAAGGCGGCAGAGAGACCCAGTACTTC
. once TRBJ2-5 TRBV5-6 CASSLHGGLQETQYF TGTGCCAGCAGCCTCCATGGGGGACTTCAAGAGACCCAGTACTTC
. . TRBJ2-7 TRBV19 CASRAAVGAREQYF TGTGCCAGTAGGGCCGCGGTGGGAGCGAGGGAGCAGTACTTC
. . TRBJ2-2 TRBV2 CASKRYDYTGELFF TGTGCCAGCAAGCGATATGATTACACCGGGGAGCTGTTTTTT
TRBD1 few TRBJ1-5 TRBV27 CASSSDRGHQPQHF TGTGCCAGCAGTTCCGACAGGGGTCATCAGCCCCAGCATTTT
TRBD1 . TRBJ1-6 TRBV6-5 CASSYSRTGNSPLHF TGTGCCAGCAGTTACTCCCGGACAGGGAATTCACCCCTCCACTTT
. . TRBJ1-1 TRBV7-2 CASSLIEAFF TGTGCCAGCAGCCTTATAGAAGCTTTCTTT
. . TRBJ1-1 TRBV27 CASSSPWGQTEAFF TGTGCCAGCAGTTCCCCCTGGGGGCAAACTGAAGCTTTCTTT
. . TRBJ2-7 TRBV30 CAWKKQNAYEQYF TGTGCCTGGAAGAAGCAAAATGCCTACGAGCAGTACTTC
TRBD1 . TRBJ1-2 TRBV25-1 CASSHDRDNEYGYTF TGTGCCAGCAGTCACGACAGGGATAATGAGTATGGCTACACCTTC
TRBD1 . TRBJ1-2 TRBV7-9 CASRGTGDGYGYTF TGTGCCAGCAGAGGGACAGGGGATGGCTATGGCTACACCTTC
TRBD2 . TRBJ2-5 TRBV18 CASSPRAGGAETQYF TGTGCCAGCTCACCGCGAGCGGGAGGCGCGGAGACCCAGTACTTC
. . TRBJ2-3 TRBV15 CATRNRVVGTQYF TGTGCCACCAGGAACAGGGTGGTGGGGACGCAGTATTTT
TRBD1 . TRBJ1-4 TRBV9 CASSASRQGAKGEKLFF TGTGCCAGCAGCGCATCAAGACAGGGGGCGAAGGGAGAAAAACTGTTTTTT